Shown below are 24 T cell receptor beta chains from a single sample sequenced in a study of T cells after yellow fever vaccination (dated by TCRdb to the late 2010s). This sample's treatment or condition label indicates: live attenuated yellow fever vaccine strain. Receptor libraries were prepared by 5' RACE. Instrument used: Illumina HiSeq 2500. TCRdb took the public reads, trimmed them with fastp at Q25, ran MiXCR for clone calling and kept in-frame beta chains. All rows with the same CDR3 protein become a single entry with the most common DNA and genes. Counted in this sample were approximately 510,000 distinct CDR3 sequences; 20% to 25% of them appeared once. The ten top clones hold less than 20% of the sample. Specimen: PBMCs, collected roughly 20 days after the first yellow fever vaccination. These receptor sequences come from a man aged 18-30 years who received the YFV17D yellow fever vaccine.

This clonotype occurred a few times. The chain joins TRBV4-2 to TRBJ2-2; no definite D call. V was cut by 0 bases and J by 5 bases, with 19 bases left in between. CDR3 length equals 18 residues. Germline CDR1 and CDR2: LGHNA and YNFKEQ. The CDR3 nucleotides are TGTGCCAGCAGCCAAGAAAACGGCCCCGGCAGGCCAACCGGGGAGCTGTTTTTT. Translated: CASSQENGPGRPTGELFF.

This clonotype appeared a few times. The chain's CDR3 is CASSQRGEWTEAFF. CDR3 coding DNA: TGTGCCAGTTCCCAAAGGGGGGAGTGGACTGAAGCTTTCTTT. This chain links TRBV3-1 with TRBJ1-1; a possible D gene is TRBD1 (6 bases). V was pared by 9 bases and J by 5 bases, with 19 bases between. Germline V gives CDR1 LGHDT, CDR2 YNNKEL (reference sequence). The CDR3 is made up of 14 amino acids. The complete variable domain, with remaining parts taken from reference TRBV3-1 and TRBJ1-1, reads DTAVSQTPKYLVTQMGNDKSIKCEQNLGHDTMYWYKQDSKKFLKIMFSYNNKELIINETVPNRFSPKSPDKAHLNLHINSLELGDSAVYFCASSQRGEWTEAFFGQGTRLTVV.

This clonotype was seen only a few times. V and J are TRBV5-4 and TRBJ2-1; the D call may be TRBD1 or TRBD2 (5 bases each). The germline CDR1 and CDR2 sequences are SGHNT and YYREEE (reference sequence). This CDR3 has 16 residues. V lost 0 bases and J 0 bases, leaving 10 bases between the germline ends. Written as DNA, the CDR3 is TGTGCCAGCAGCTTGGCCGCAGGGAGCTCCTACAATGAGCAGTTCTTC. Translation: CASSLAAGSSYNEQFF.

This sequence joins TRBV5-5 and TRBJ1-1, with D unresolved. V was clipped by 0 bases and J by 2 bases, with 8 bases between them. Germline assignment: CDR1 SGHKS and CDR2 YYEKEE (reference sequence). This CDR3 spans 14 amino acids. The CDR3 sequence is CASSLALSNTEAFF. The CDR3 coding sequence is TGTGCCAGCAGCTTGGCTCTATCTAACACTGAAGCTTTCTTT.

This clonotype was recorded many times. The rearrangement links TRBV3-1 to TRBJ2-5; D is undetermined. CDR1 LGHDT and CDR2 YNNKEL come from the germline V gene (reference sequence). Deletions cut 4 bases from V and 6 bases from J, with 6 bases between. This CDR3 region has 11 residues. The CDR3 DNA sequence: TGTGCCAGCAGCCTCATGAAGACCCAGTACTTC. It yields the protein CASSLMKTQYF.

CDR3 residues: CASSFTGPSRETQYF. Written as DNA, the CDR3 is TGCGCCAGCAGCTTCACGGGACCCAGTCGAGAGACCCAGTACTTC. The V call is TRBV5-1, the J call TRBJ2-5; the D gene could be TRBD1 or TRBD2 (5 bases each). Germline loops: CDR1 SGHRS, CDR2 YFSETQ. The CDR3 totals 15 residues. V gave up 2 bases and J gave up 4 bases, with 15 bases separating them.

This clonotype showed up just a few times. The chain uses TRBV5-1 and TRBJ1-2; D uncertain. V gave up 0 bases and J gave up 7 bases, with 16 bases separating them. Germline-derived CDR1 and CDR2 are SGHRS and YFSETQ. CDR3 length: 15 residues. The CDR3 reads CASSLEAANSGGYTF. CDR3 bases: TGCGCCAGCAGCTTGGAAGCTGCTAATTCGGGTGGCTACACCTTC.

J is TRBJ2-7 and V is TRBV11-3; 9 bases map to TRBD1. Losses at the gene ends were 7 bases for V and 7 bases for J; bases not matched to a gene: 5. The CDR3 length is 12 residues. Germline V gives CDR1 SGHNT, CDR2 YENEEA. CDR3 residues: CASMNRGREQYV. CDR3 DNA sequence: TGTGCCAGCATGAACAGGGGGCGAGAGCAGTACGTC.

This clonotype appeared a few times. The chain employs TRBV7-9 and TRBJ2-5, with 7 bases fitting TRBD2. V shed 1 base, J shed 2 bases, and the junction held 10 bases outside the gene matches. Germline lookup yields CDR1 SEHNR and CDR2 FQNEAQ (reference sequence). This CDR3 has 17 amino acids. CDR3 residues: CASSLVSPGGGQETQYF. The DNA of the CDR3 is TGTGCCAGCAGCTTAGTCTCCCCGGGAGGCGGTCAAGAGACCCAGTACTTC.

The CDR3 nucleotides are TGTGCCAGTAGGAGACAGGGGGAAGGCTACACCTTC. Protein sequence: CASRRQGEGYTF. The genes are TRBV19 and TRBJ1-2; 9 positions agree with TRBD1. The CDR3 totals 12 residues. Germline CDR1 and CDR2: LNHDA and SQIVND (reference sequence). V shed 6 bases and J 8 bases; nucleotides not matched to a gene: 4.

Only a few counts were recorded for this clonotype. The rearrangement links TRBV5-4 to TRBJ2-3; D unclear. This CDR3 has 15 amino acids. From germline, CDR1 is SGHNT and CDR2 YYREEE (reference sequence). V was trimmed by 0 bases and J by 0 bases, leaving 8 bases between them. The CDR3 nucleotides read TGTGCCAGCAGCTTGGCTCCATCTAGCACAGATACGCAGTATTTT. Its translation: CASSLAPSSTDTQYF.

The chain joins TRBV20-1 to TRBJ1-4; 9 bases agree with TRBD1. Germline assignment: CDR1 DFQATT and CDR2 SNEGSKA (reference sequence). This CDR3 spans 13 amino acids. The trim removed 3 bases at V and 8 bases at J, leaving 4 bases unmatched. Here the CDR3 reads CSARGQGLEKLFF. Here the CDR3 DNA reads TGCAGTGCTAGGGGACAGGGATTAGAAAAACTGTTTTTT.

This clonotype showed up just a few times. The chain uses TRBV5-1 and TRBJ2-2, with a possible D match to TRBD2 (7 bases). CDR1 SGHRS and CDR2 YFSETQ come from the germline V gene. The V and J ends lost 2 bases and 3 bases respectively, with 11 bases between them. The CDR3 totals 15 residues. The CDR3 DNA follows: TGCGCCAGCAGCTTTCGGGGGGCCGACACCGGGGAGCTGTTTTTT. It is translated as CASSFRGADTGELFF.

This clonotype was detected a few times. The chain carries TRBV6-5 and TRBJ1-6; D uncertain. Trimming cost V 0 bases and J 8 bases, with 8 bases left between them. Germline V lookup: CDR1 MNHEY, CDR2 SVGAGI. The CDR3 spans 14 residues. The CDR3 region has the DNA TGTGCCAGCAGTTACTCTGGTTGGGATTCACCCCTCCACTTT. Amino acid sequence: CASSYSGWDSPLHF.

This chain connects TRBV23-1 to TRBJ2-1, with D perhaps TRBD2 (7 bases). TRBV23-1 is recorded as an ORF, its role being uncertain. This CDR3 is 17 amino acids long. V lost 4 bases, J lost 7 bases, and 23 bases lay in between. This chain's CDR3 is CASSPVGGLISKNEQFF. The DNA for the CDR3 is TGCGCCAGCAGTCCGGTCGGGGGGCTTATCTCAAAAAATGAGCAGTTCTTC.

The rearrangement uses TRBV5-1 and TRBJ2-1; D possibly uses TRBD1 or TRBD2 (5 bases each). The CDR3 is 14 residues long. Germline assignment: CDR1 SGHRS and CDR2 YFSETQ. Trimming left V 0 bases short and J 9 bases short, with 13 bases between. The CDR3, as DNA: TGCGCCAGCAGCTTGGAATCCAGGGAGAGTGAGCAGTTCTTC. Amino acids: CASSLESRESEQFF.

This chain uses TRBV9 with TRBJ1-4; D remains unclear. The CDR3 is made up of 16 amino acids. The germline gives CDR1 SGDLS, CDR2 YYNGEE. The V and J ends lost 2 bases and 6 bases respectively, with 17 bases between them. In DNA form, the CDR3 reads TGTGCCAGCAGCGTTCTGGGTAGCGTCCGAGATGAAAAACTGTTTTTT. Amino acid sequence: CASSVLGSVRDEKLFF.

This clonotype came up many times. V gene TRBV3-1 combines with J gene TRBJ2-1; 9 nucleotides match TRBD1. The CDR3 is 14 amino acids. J gave up 7 bases and V 4 bases, and 5 bases lay outside the gene matches. CDR1 is LGHDT, CDR2 YNNKEL, per germline (reference sequence). This CDR3 reads CASSLTGTGNEQFF. The CDR3 DNA is TGTGCCAGCAGCCTCACCGGGACAGGGAATGAGCAGTTCTTC.

The chain uses TRBV5-1 and TRBJ2-6, with D perhaps matching TRBD1 or TRBD2 (5 bases each). This CDR3 spans 16 amino acids. The germline CDR1 and CDR2 sequences are SGHRS and YFSETQ. Trimming stripped 0 bases from V and 2 bases from J, with 9 bases between. CDR3 residues: CASSLVGAPGANVLTF. CDR3 DNA: TGCGCCAGCAGCTTGGTCGGGGCCCCTGGGGCCAACGTCCTGACTTTC.

The rearrangement links TRBV29-1 to TRBJ2-3; the D gene is possibly TRBD2 (5 bases). Germline V lookup: CDR1 SQVTM, CDR2 ANQGSEA. CDR3 size: 15 residues. Trimming pared 4 bases from V and 4 bases from J, leaving 18 bases between. CDR3 coding DNA: TGCAGCGTTGGGGGAAGAGGGAACAGTCCAGATACGCAGTATTTT. The encoded protein is CSVGGRGNSPDTQYF.

This chain joins TRBV19 and TRBJ1-1, with 7 bases lining up with TRBD1. Germline CDR1 LNHDA, CDR2 SQIVND (reference sequence). With 1 base clipped from V and 0 bases from J, the junction kept 5 bases outside the gene matches. The CDR3 has 16 amino acids. CDR3 sequence: CASSIVGGQLNTEAFF. The CDR3 DNA sequence: TGTGCCAGTAGTATAGTAGGGGGACAGCTGAACACTGAAGCTTTCTTT.

V usage is TRBV18 and J usage is TRBJ2-7; tentatively, D is TRBD1 or TRBD2 (5 bases each). The CDR3 has 12 amino acids. Germline V gene sequence: CDR1 KGHSH, CDR2 LQKENI. Trimming removed 3 bases from V and 5 bases from J, with 8 bases in between. The CDR3 region is CASSPVGDEQYF. The CDR3 region has the DNA TGTGCCAGCTCACCGGTGGGGGACGAGCAGTACTTC.

This clonotype came up a few times. The rearrangement links TRBV6-2 or TRBV6-3 to TRBJ2-7; D uncertain. The germline CDR1 and CDR2 sequences are MNHEY and SVGEGT. This CDR3 is 14 amino acids long. Between the trimmed V and J ends, which lost 7 bases and 3 bases, there was a span of 16 bases. CDR3 nucleotides: TGTGCCAGCACCGACAACTTAAAGTTCTACGAGCAGTACGTC. Translation gives CASTDNLKFYEQYV.

The chain couples TRBV14 to TRBJ2-3, with 8 bases that match TRBD2. The junction had 3 bases not matched to a gene; V was cut back by 4 bases and J by 3 bases. The CDR3 runs to 14 residues. Germline values: CDR1 SGHDN, CDR2 FVKESK. CDR3 DNA: TGTGCCAGCAGCCCCGGGGGGGCTACAGATACGCAGTATTTT. Encoded protein: CASSPGGATDTQYF. Supplemented by reference TRBV14 and TRBJ2-3, the full variable domain reads EAGVTQFPSHSVIEKGQTVTLRCDPISGHDNLYWYRRVMGKEIKFLLHFVKESKQDESGMPNNRFLAERTGGTYSTLKVQPAELEDSGVYFCASSPGGATDTQYFGPGTRLTVL.